This T cell receptor (beta chain) was captured in a study of shared clonotypes between healthy human individuals. Study-wide context: Donors were a couple of women and a few men aged 18 to 49. Three plates were used per donor for CD4 naive, three for CD4 memory, two for CD8 naive and one for CD8 memory. Findings of the study overall: Of the naive CD4 clonotypes, around 5.2% were shared across four donors.

V lost 5 bases to trimming and J lost 0 bases; unmatched junction nucleotides: 10. Germline assignment: CDR1 SGHVS and CDR2 FQNEAQ. This CDR3 is 17 amino acids long. TCRdb's copy holds only in-frame clones and misses some; the assay was immunoSEQ multiplex PCR. The table has around 2.1 million clones, approximately 94% seen once. Worth noting for this clone: What it binds is unknown.

The naive CD8 subset, CD45RO-negative cells positively selected for CCR7, excluded terminally differentiated effector memory CD45RA+ cells. HIV-negative, healthy adults without recent acute infections or vaccinations were the donors. J is TRBJ2-7 and V is TRBV7-8; 10 nucleotides line up with TRBD2. The sample was naive CD8+ T cells from PBMCs. This TCR derives from a man between 18 and 35 years old in good health. Some clones in this sample may be carry-over from other donors' samples. The CDR3 nucleotides are TGTGCCAGCAGCGCCGGACTAGCGGCTTCTAGCTCCTACGAGCAGTACTTC. Translation gives CASSAGLAASSSYEQYF.